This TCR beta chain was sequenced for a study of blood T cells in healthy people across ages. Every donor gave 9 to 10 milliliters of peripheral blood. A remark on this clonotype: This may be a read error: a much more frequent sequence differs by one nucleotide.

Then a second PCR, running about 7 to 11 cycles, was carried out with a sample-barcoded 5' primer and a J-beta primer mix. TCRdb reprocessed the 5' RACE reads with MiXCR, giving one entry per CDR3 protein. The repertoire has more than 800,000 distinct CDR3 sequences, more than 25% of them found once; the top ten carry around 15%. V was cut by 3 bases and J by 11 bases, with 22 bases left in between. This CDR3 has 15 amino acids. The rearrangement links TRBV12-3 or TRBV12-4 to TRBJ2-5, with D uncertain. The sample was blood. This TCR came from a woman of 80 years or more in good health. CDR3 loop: CASSFTGPRSNEQYF. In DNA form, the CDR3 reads TGTGCCAGCAGTTTCACGGGCCCCCGCAGCAATGAGCAGTACTTC.